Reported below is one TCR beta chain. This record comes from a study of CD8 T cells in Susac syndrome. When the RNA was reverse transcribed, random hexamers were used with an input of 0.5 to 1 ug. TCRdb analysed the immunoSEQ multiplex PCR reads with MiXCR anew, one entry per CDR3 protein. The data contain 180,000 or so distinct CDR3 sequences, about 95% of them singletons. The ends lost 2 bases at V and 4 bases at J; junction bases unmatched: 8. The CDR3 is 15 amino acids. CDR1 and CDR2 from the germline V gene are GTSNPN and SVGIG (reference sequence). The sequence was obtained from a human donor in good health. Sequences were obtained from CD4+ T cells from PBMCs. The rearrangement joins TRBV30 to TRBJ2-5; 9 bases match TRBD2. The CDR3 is CAWSRLAGPSETQYF. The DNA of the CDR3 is TGTGCCTGGAGTAGGCTAGCGGGGCCTTCAGAGACCCAGTACTTC.